This TCR beta chain was documented in a study of cytomegalovirus exposure and HLA in healthy donors. V was cut by 4 bases and J by 0 bases, with 17 bases left in between. The germline gives CDR1 SQVTM, CDR2 ANQGSEA. The CDR3 has 16 amino acids. Researchers ran the PCR with 60 Vbeta and 13 Jbeta primers. TCRdb's copy holds only in-frame clones and misses some; the assay was immunoSEQ multiplex PCR. The repertoire consists of 70,000 to 95,000 clones, with around 81% occurring once and the leading ten covering 1.5% to 2%. The chain employs TRBV29-1 and TRBJ2-3, with D perhaps TRBD2 (6 bases). This sequence originates from a woman in her 30s in good health and CMV-seronegative. What was sequenced was PBMCs. The CDR3 region has the DNA TGCAGCGTTGCTTCTGCGGCCGGGAGAAGCACAGATACGCAGTATTTT. Its translation is CSVASAAGRSTDTQYF.